The 15 T cell receptor beta chains listed next were all sequenced from one sample in a study of T cell changes during pregnancy in multiple sclerosis. Libraries were prepared by immunoSEQ multiplex PCR; TCRdb keeps only in-frame clonotypes and omits some of them. Of around 52,000 clones listed, about 92% are singletons. This specimen was CD4+ T cells from peripheral blood mononuclear cells, taken in the second trimester of pregnancy. Source of these receptors: a female donor with multiple sclerosis, enrolled in a pregnancy study.

The chain combines TRBV2 with TRBJ2-7; D perhaps matches TRBD1 (6 bases). CDR1 and CDR2 from the germline V gene are SNHLY and FYNNEI. CDR3 length: 11 residues. V was trimmed by 10 bases and J by 5 bases, leaving 12 bases between them. This CDR3 is CATAGGDEQYF. The CDR3, as DNA: TGTGCCACCGCTGGGGGCGACGAGCAGTACTTC.

The rearrangement joins TRBV13 to TRBJ1-2; tentatively, D is TRBD1 (6 bases). This CDR3 has 21 amino acids. Germline assignment: CDR1 PRHDT and CDR2 FYEKMQ (reference sequence). V shed 6 bases and J shed 4 bases, with 36 bases lying between them. CDR3 loop: CASSPDSSVFGLGWGGYGYTF. The CDR3 DNA is TGTGCCAGCAGTCCGGACAGTTCAGTTTTTGGCCTCGGGTGGGGGGGCTATGGCTACACCTTC.

With regard to this clone: The same CDR3 is also encoded by other DNA sequences in this sample. The CDR3 DNA is TGCGCCAGCAGCTTGGGACTAGCGGGGTACAATGAGCAGTTCTTC. It codes for CASSLGLAGYNEQFF. The genes are TRBV5-1 and TRBJ2-1; 11 bases line up with TRBD2. The CDR3 has 15 amino acids. J was trimmed by 4 bases and V by 0 bases; bases with no gene match: 0. Germline CDR1 SGHRS, CDR2 YFSETQ.

The chain has TRBV4-1 and TRBJ2-7, with 12 bases that match TRBD2. The CDR3 runs to 14 residues. CDR1 and CDR2 (germline): MGHRA, YSYEKL. V was pared by 5 bases and J by 6 bases, with 5 bases of the junction left unmatched. For the CDR3, the DNA is TGCGCCAGCAGCGCTCGGACTAGCGGGGCCGAGCAGTACTTC. Its translation: CASSARTSGAEQYF.

The rearrangement links TRBV7-2 to TRBJ1-3, with D tentatively TRBD1 (6 bases). This CDR3 comprises 15 residues. Germline CDR1 reads SGHTA; CDR2 reads FQGNSA. Trimming left V 2 bases short and J 3 bases short, with 11 bases between. CDR3 in DNA: TGTGCCAGCAGCTTAAGCACAGGGTATGGAAACACCATATATTTT. Protein sequence: CASSLSTGYGNTIYF.

J is TRBJ1-1 and V is TRBV19; tentatively, D is TRBD1 (6 bases). The CDR3 sequence is 13 residues long. The germline CDR1 and CDR2 sequences are LNHDA and SQIVND (reference sequence). The V end lost 2 bases, the J end lost 4 bases, and 8 bases lay between the germline ends. The CDR3 sequence: CASSIQGSTEAFF. In DNA form, the CDR3 reads TGTGCCAGTAGTATACAGGGGAGCACTGAAGCTTTCTTT.

V gene TRBV30 combines with J gene TRBJ2-5; unclear D gene. V lost 2 bases and J lost 5, with 9 bases in between. The length of the CDR3 is 12 residues. Germline loops: CDR1 GTSNPN, CDR2 SVGIG (reference sequence). This CDR3 is CAWSTLWETQYF. CDR3 sequence (DNA): TGTGCCTGGAGTACTCTTTGGGAGACCCAGTACTTC.

The chain combines TRBV27 with TRBJ1-5, with 8 bases fitting TRBD1. The CDR3 totals 17 residues. Germline values: CDR1 MNHEY, CDR2 SMNVEV (reference sequence). J lost 0 bases, V lost 3 bases, and 7 bases had no gene match. CDR3 bases: TGTGCCAGCAGTTTCAGGGGGCCCAATTATAGCAATCAGCCCCAGCATTTT. This encodes CASSFRGPNYSNQPQHF.

The table lists this clone with a count of one. V is TRBV2 and J is TRBJ2-1; 11 bases align to TRBD2. The CDR3 consists of 21 residues. Trimming removed 3 bases from V and 6 bases from J; junction bases left unmatched: 22. The germline gives CDR1 SNHLY, CDR2 FYNNEI. For the CDR3, the DNA is TGTGCCAGCAGTGAGATCAGGCGAAGATTAGCGGGAGGGAAACTAGGCAATGAGCAGTTCTTC. Encoded protein: CASSEIRRRLAGGKLGNEQFF.

The rearrangement links TRBV5-1 to TRBJ2-5; 8 nucleotides line up with TRBD1. Germline V gives CDR1 SGHRS, CDR2 YFSETQ. The CDR3 runs 14 residues. Trimming took 5 bases from V and 2 from J; bases not matched to a gene: 5. CDR3 in amino acids: CASRNHRGQETQYF. The CDR3 DNA sequence: TGCGCCAGCAGGAATCACAGGGGGCAAGAGACCCAGTACTTC.

The genes are TRBV4-2 and TRBJ2-5; D gene ambiguous. CDR3 size: 15 residues. Trimming removed 0 bases from V and 2 bases from J, with 10 bases in between. CDR1 is LGHNA, CDR2 YNFKEQ, per germline. CDR3: CASSQDDSYQETQYF. Here the CDR3 DNA reads TGTGCCAGCAGCCAAGACGACTCTTATCAAGAGACCCAGTACTTC.

This chain joins TRBV15 and TRBJ1-1; TRBD1 is a possible D gene (6 bases). Germline V lookup: CDR1 LNHNV, CDR2 YYDKDF (reference sequence). The V and J ends lost 3 bases and 3 bases respectively, with 11 bases between them. The CDR3 loop spans 14 amino acids. The CDR3 region is CATSSNRVDTEAFF. The CDR3 nucleotides are TGTGCCACCAGCAGCAACAGGGTTGACACTGAAGCTTTCTTT.

The J gene is TRBJ2-6, the V gene TRBV29-1; D remains unclear. Germline-derived CDR1 and CDR2 are SQVTM and ANQGSEA. The CDR3 contains 13 residues. Trimming removed 5 bases at V and 2 bases at J, with 7 bases between. CDR3 nucleotide sequence: TGCAGCGTTTACTCTACTGGGGCCAACGTCCTGACTTTC. This translates into CSVYSTGANVLTF.

The chain combines TRBV18 with TRBJ2-1; 12 bases map to TRBD2. Germline V gene lookup returns CDR1 KGHSH and CDR2 LQKENI. V shed 2 bases, J shed 5 bases, and the junction held 4 bases outside the gene matches. This CDR3 comprises 16 residues. CDR3 amino acids: CASSPSLAGGDNEQFF. The CDR3 bases are TGTGCCAGCTCACCATCCCTAGCGGGGGGGGACAATGAGCAGTTCTTC.

This chain connects TRBV7-9 to TRBJ1-1, with D unclear. Trimming took off 2 bases at V and 5 bases at J, with 6 bases between the two ends. This CDR3 spans 12 amino acids. The germline gives CDR1 SEHNR, CDR2 FQNEAQ (reference sequence). The CDR3 loop is CASSLMRTEAFF. Here the CDR3 DNA reads TGTGCCAGCAGCTTAATGAGGACTGAAGCTTTCTTT.